Listed below are T cell receptor beta chains from one sample, sequenced in a study of spatial heterogeneity in lung cancer. TCRdb redid the calling of the 5' RACE reads with MiXCR, one entry per CDR3 protein. The sample carries about 44,000 distinct CDR3 sequences, 12% to 15% recorded once. The sequenced sample was PBMCs, obtained at surgery. The source is a male donor with early-stage non-small cell lung cancer. Both conserved end residues are part of each CDR3. D genes are given only for firm matches. Expanded clones are given a class, and other clones once, few, many or no size at all.

v_gene	d_gene	abundance	j_gene	CDR3aa	CDR3nt
TRBV29-1	TRBD2	NA	TRBJ2-5	CSVGRPLAGAKTQYF	TGCAGCGTTGGAAGGCCGCTAGCGGGAGCCAAGACCCAGTACTTC
TRBV9	TRBD1	NA	TRBJ1-3	CASSPGLLQGFLNTIYF	TGTGCCAGCAGCCCTGGGCTGTTACAGGGGTTTTTAAACACCATATATTTT
TRBV11-3	NA	many	TRBJ2-7	CASSLGPGEQYF	TGTGCCAGCAGCTTAGGACCGGGAGAGCAGTACTTC
TRBV19	NA	few	TRBJ1-5	CASAFNSNQPQHF	TGTGCCAGTGCGTTTAATAGCAATCAGCCCCAGCATTTT
TRBV7-9	NA	many	TRBJ1-2	CASSLSDSLYGYTF	TGTGCCAGCAGCCTATCCGACAGTCTCTATGGCTACACCTTC
TRBV29-1	TRBD1	many	TRBJ2-7	CSVPGQGTEQYF	TGCAGCGTTCCGGGACAGGGCACCGAGCAGTACTTC
TRBV11-2	NA	NA	TRBJ1-4	CASSLQGWANEKLFF	TGTGCCAGCAGCCTCCAGGGGTGGGCTAATGAAAAACTGTTTTTT
TRBV12-3/TRBV12-4	NA	NA	TRBJ2-5	CASRRGSQETQYF	TGTGCCAGTCGAAGAGGCTCACAAGAGACCCAGTACTTC
TRBV7-9	NA	many	TRBJ2-5	CASSSETGPYNQETQYF	TGTGCCAGCAGCTCAGAGACAGGACCCTACAATCAAGAGACCCAGTACTTC
TRBV7-9	NA	many	TRBJ2-3	CASSPMADTQYF	TGTGCCAGCAGCCCGATGGCAGATACGCAGTATTTT
TRBV20-1	TRBD1	NA	TRBJ1-6	CSAPNRGEGSPLHF	TGCAGTGCACCGAACAGGGGAGAGGGTTCACCCCTCCACTTT
TRBV2	NA	few	TRBJ2-5	CASSEDRGGETQYF	TGTGCCAGCAGTGAAGACAGGGGAGGAGAGACCCAGTACTTC
TRBV29-1	NA	NA	TRBJ1-3	CSVERTGNTIYF	TGCAGCGTTGAGCGAACTGGAAACACCATATATTTT
TRBV6-6	NA	many	TRBJ1-1	CASSQRQNMNTEAFF	TGTGCCAGCAGCCAAAGACAGAACATGAACACTGAAGCTTTCTTT
TRBV27	TRBD2	few	TRBJ2-3	CASKLAASTDTQYF	TGTGCCAGCAAACTAGCGGCTAGCACAGATACGCAGTATTTT
TRBV4-1	NA	once	TRBJ2-7	CASSQGQFSYEQYF	TGCGCCAGCAGCCAAGGTCAATTCTCCTACGAGCAGTACTTC
TRBV3-1	NA	NA	TRBJ1-1	CASSQVGIGGRWESTEAFF	TGTGCCAGCAGCCAAGTTGGGATCGGGGGGCGGTGGGAAAGCACTGAAGCTTTCTTT
TRBV5-1	NA	many	TRBJ2-5	CASSLEVETQYF	TGCGCCAGCAGCTTGGAAGTCGAGACCCAGTACTTC
TRBV3-1	NA	many	TRBJ1-1	CASSQGEVQFTNTEAFF	TGTGCCAGCAGCCAGGGCGAAGTACAATTTACTAACACTGAAGCTTTCTTT
TRBV3-1	NA	NA	TRBJ2-6	CASSQAVTVGANVLTF	TGTGCCAGCAGCCAAGCTGTGACAGTGGGGGCCAACGTCCTGACTTTC
TRBV11-2	NA	many	TRBJ2-5	CASSIARETQYF	TGTGCCAGCAGCATAGCACGAGAGACCCAGTACTTC
TRBV20-1	NA	few	TRBJ1-1	CSARDSRGSTEAFF	TGCAGTGCTAGAGACAGCAGGGGAAGCACTGAAGCTTTCTTT
TRBV5-1	TRBD2	NA	TRBJ2-3	CASSSLTSGSTDTQYF	TGCGCCAGCAGCTCACTGACTAGCGGGAGCACAGATACGCAGTATTTT
TRBV3-1	NA	few	TRBJ2-1	CASSRVSGLPRDEQFF	TGTGCCAGCAGCCGCGTATCGGGACTCCCTCGAGATGAGCAGTTCTTC
TRBV20-1	TRBD1	NA	TRBJ2-7	CSARGQGYEQYF	TGCAGTGCTCGCGGACAGGGCTACGAGCAGTACTTC
TRBV20-1	NA	few	TRBJ2-7	CSAAVSVGSYEQYF	TGCAGTGCTGCCGTCAGCGTAGGATCCTACGAGCAGTACTTC
TRBV4-1	NA	many	TRBJ1-4	CASSQADRLKKLFF	TGCGCCAGCAGCCAAGCCGACAGACTCAAAAAACTGTTTTTT
TRBV15	NA	NA	TRBJ2-3	CATSRVGFTDTQYF	TGTGCCACCAGCAGAGTTGGGTTTACAGATACGCAGTATTTT
TRBV2	TRBD1	many	TRBJ1-6	CASPGQGPPLHF	TGTGCCAGTCCGGGACAGGGTCCACCCCTCCACTTT
TRBV6-5	NA	NA	TRBJ1-2	CASSNNRSPRGGYTF	TGTGCCAGCAGTAATAACAGGTCCCCCAGGGGTGGCTACACCTTC
TRBV7-9	NA	NA	TRBJ2-7	CASSLTPWEQYF	TGTGCCAGCAGCTTAACCCCATGGGAGCAGTACTTC
TRBV27	TRBD1	many	TRBJ1-2	CASSLDRANYGYTF	TGTGCCAGCAGTTTAGACAGGGCTAACTATGGCTACACCTTC
TRBV6-5	TRBD1	NA	TRBJ2-6	CASSYSQGQPGANVLTF	TGTGCCAGCAGTTACTCACAGGGACAGCCTGGGGCCAACGTCCTGACTTTC
TRBV28	NA	many	TRBJ1-4	CASSPATAEKLFF	TGTGCCAGCAGTCCCGCGACAGCCGAAAAACTGTTTTTT
TRBV28	NA	many	TRBJ2-3	CASTLLGTDTQYF	TGTGCCAGCACCCTCCTTGGGACAGATACGCAGTATTTT
TRBV7-2	NA	few	TRBJ1-5	CASSPRTGPNQPQHF	TGTGCCAGCAGTCCGCGAACAGGGCCCAATCAGCCCCAGCATTTT
TRBV5-1	NA	NA	TRBJ2-5	CASSGGTAGELQETQYF	TGCGCCAGCAGCGGCGGGACAGCCGGTGAACTCCAAGAGACCCAGTACTTC
TRBV27	NA	many	TRBJ1-1	CASSFGGAYTEAFF	TGTGCCAGCAGTTTTGGGGGCGCTTACACTGAAGCTTTCTTT
TRBV4-1	NA	many	TRBJ1-6	CASSQGIAPLHF	TGCGCCAGCAGCCAAGGAATAGCGCCCCTCCACTTT
TRBV28	TRBD2	few	TRBJ2-1	CASSLVVVAGNAHYNEQFF	TGTGCCAGCAGTTTAGTGGTCGTAGCGGGAAACGCCCACTACAATGAGCAGTTCTTC
TRBV27	NA	few	TRBJ2-7	CASSFATDSYEQYF	TGTGCCAGCAGTTTTGCTACGGACTCCTACGAGCAGTACTTC
TRBV24-1	NA	many	TRBJ2-5	CATSDREETQYF	TGTGCCACCAGTGATCGAGAAGAGACCCAGTACTTC
TRBV7-3	NA	NA	TRBJ2-7	CASSPMGTSYEQYF	TGTGCCAGCAGTCCGATGGGCACATCCTACGAGCAGTACTTC
TRBV5-6	NA	few	TRBJ2-7	CASSLRTPRREQYF	TGTGCCAGCAGCTTGCGGACACCCCGGCGGGAGCAGTACTTC
TRBV20-1	NA	many	TRBJ2-1	CSASHRPGQRHQEQFF	TGCAGTGCTAGCCACAGACCGGGACAAAGGCACCAAGAGCAGTTCTTC
TRBV24-1	TRBD2	NA	TRBJ2-1	CATSDNGLAGLRRFF	TGTGCCACCAGTGATAACGGACTAGCGGGTTTACGACGGTTCTTC
TRBV6-5	TRBD2	NA	TRBJ2-2	CASSRTGTSGRDTGELFF	TGTGCCAGCAGTCGTACCGGGACTAGCGGGAGGGACACCGGGGAGCTGTTTTTT
TRBV5-1	NA	few	TRBJ2-5	CASSFGTGGEETQYF	TGCGCCAGCAGCTTCGGGACCGGAGGGGAAGAGACCCAGTACTTC
TRBV27	NA	many	TRBJ1-4	CASKGGRGEKLFF	TGTGCCAGCAAGGGGGGGCGGGGTGAAAAACTGTTTTTT
TRBV5-1	TRBD1	NA	TRBJ1-1	CASSMGTANTEAFF	TGCGCCAGCAGCATGGGGACAGCGAACACTGAAGCTTTCTTT
TRBV7-2	NA	NA	TRBJ1-4	CASSFNQGTNEKLFF	TGTGCCAGCAGCTTTAACCAGGGAACTAATGAAAAACTGTTTTTT
TRBV5-1	NA	many	TRBJ1-1	CASSNTDTEAFF	TGCGCCAGCAGCAATACAGATACTGAAGCTTTCTTT
TRBV6-7	TRBD1	few	TRBJ2-7	CASSYIDRGLDEYF	TGTGCCAGCAGTTACATCGACAGGGGGCTTGATGAGTACTTC
TRBV20-1	TRBD1	few	TRBJ1-2	CSAIRQGNYGYTF	TGCAGTGCAATTCGACAGGGGAACTATGGCTACACCTTC
TRBV21-1	NA	NA	TRBJ1-2	CASSNCRIGSYTF	TGTGCCAGCAGCAACTGTCGGATAGGGAGCTACACCTTC
TRBV7-9	TRBD1	few	TRBJ2-2	CASSLGTGSGTGELFF	TGTGCCAGCAGCTTGGGGACAGGGAGCGGCACCGGGGAGCTGTTTTTT
TRBV28	NA	NA	TRBJ2-2	CASSPRGTGELFF	TGTGCCAGCAGTCCCCGTGGCACCGGGGAGCTGTTTTTT
TRBV6-4	NA	many	TRBJ1-1	CASSDSGQPNTEAFF	TGTGCCAGCAGTGACTCTGGTCAGCCTAACACTGAAGCTTTCTTT
TRBV11-2	NA	NA	TRBJ1-3	CASSLLQGAGNTIYF	TGTGCCAGCAGCCTATTACAGGGAGCTGGAAACACCATATATTTT